The next 9 T cell receptor beta chains were all read from a single sample in a study of post-analysis software for immune sequencing data. General observations from the study: A handful of TRBV segments were significantly more frequent in patients than in controls. TRBV5-6, TRBV5-1 and TRBV20-1 were among these segments.

Libraries were made from TCR beta cDNA, and they carried unique molecular identifiers. TCRdb independently ran MiXCR on the PCR reads; one entry per CDR3 protein. The sample carries approximately 360,000 distinct CDR3 sequences, about a third recorded once. The antigens for these receptors are not known. What was sequenced was blood. Receptors were obtained from a girl between 5 and 17 years old with multiple sclerosis.

This clonotype has just a few counts. The chain joins TRBV7-9 to TRBJ2-3, with D possibly being TRBD1 (6 bases). The V and J ends lost 4 bases and 0 bases respectively, with 11 bases between them. This CDR3 region has 15 residues. Germline-derived CDR1 and CDR2 are SEHNR and FQNEAQ (reference sequence). The CDR3 loop is CASSSYDRSTDTQYF. Here the CDR3 DNA reads TGTGCCAGCAGCTCATACGACAGGAGCACAGATACGCAGTATTTT.

The chain has TRBV6-5 and TRBJ2-1, with 7 positions matching TRBD2. CDR1 MNHEY and CDR2 SVGAGI come from the germline V gene. The ends lost 4 bases at V and 14 bases at J; junction bases unmatched: 5. The CDR3 has 11 amino acids. This CDR3 reads CASSSTGGEFF. CDR3 nucleotides: TGTGCCAGCAGTTCAACTGGGGGGGAGTTCTTC.

The sample holds a few counts of this clonotype. The rearrangement links TRBV5-1 to TRBJ2-3; 9 bases are a match to TRBD2. CDR1 and CDR2 from the germline V gene are SGHRS and YFSETQ. This CDR3 is 15 amino acids long. V shed 2 bases and J 4 bases; nucleotides not matched to a gene: 5. CDR3 sequence: CASSFAAGGADTQYF. In nucleotides, the CDR3 is TGCGCCAGCAGCTTTGCCGCGGGGGGGGCAGATACGCAGTATTTT. Filled out from reference TRBV5-1 and TRBJ2-3, the complete variable domain reads KAGVTQTPRYLIKTRGQQVTLSCSPISGHRSVSWYQQTPGQGLQFLFEYFSETQRNKGNFPGRFSGRQFSNSRSEMNVSTLELGDSALYLCASSFAAGGADTQYFGPGTRLTVL.

This clonotype occurred a few times. The CDR3 spells CASSLGGGSSYEQYF. DNA of the CDR3: TGCGCCAGCAGCTTGGGAGGGGGAAGCTCCTACGAGCAGTACTTC. This sequence joins TRBV5-1 and TRBJ2-7; a possible D gene is TRBD1 (6 bases). Germline lookup yields CDR1 SGHRS and CDR2 YFSETQ. The CDR3 has 15 amino acids. V gave up 0 bases and J gave up 0 bases, with 10 bases separating them.

This chain links TRBV6-1 with TRBJ1-2, with D unclear. V lost 3 bases, J lost 3 bases, and 26 bases lay in between. The germline CDR1 and CDR2 sequences are MNHNS and SASEGT. This CDR3 comprises 19 residues. The chain's CDR3 is CASSDRRSTGIGSYYGYTF. Written as DNA, the CDR3 is TGTGCCAGCAGTGACAGAAGATCGACCGGGATAGGGTCATACTATGGCTACACCTTC.

This clonotype was picked up a small number of times. Sequence at one end of the junction differs from germline and may be a read error. V is TRBV3-1 and J is TRBJ2-5; the match to TRBD1 covers 8 bases. This CDR3 spans 17 amino acids. Germline CDR1 and CDR2: LGHDT and YNNKEL (reference sequence). The CDR3 DNA reads TGTGCCGGCAGCCAGTCTTACAGGGGGGCGATCCAAGAGACCCAGTACTTC. Encoded protein: CAGSQSYRGAIQETQYF.

V usage is TRBV7-9 and J usage is TRBJ2-5; perhaps TRBD2 as D (5 bases). The germline CDR1 and CDR2 sequences are SEHNR and FQNEAQ (reference sequence). V lost 2 bases and J 2 bases, leaving 12 bases between the germline ends. This CDR3 has 15 amino acids. The CDR3 here is CASSLRERPQETQYF. Written as DNA, the CDR3 is TGTGCCAGCAGCTTACGGGAACGCCCTCAAGAGACCCAGTACTTC.

The rearrangement links TRBV6-5 to TRBJ1-2, with D perhaps TRBD1 (6 bases). The CDR3 runs to 15 residues. The V gene's germline CDR1 is MNHEY and CDR2 SVGAGI. The V and J ends lost 7 bases and 0 bases respectively, with 15 bases between them. The CDR3 sequence: CASTAGGATNYGYTF. The DNA of the CDR3 is TGTGCCAGCACCGCCGGGGGGGCCACTAACTATGGCTACACCTTC.

There are a few counts of this clonotype. The chain has TRBV2 and TRBJ1-5; weak D call: TRBD1 (5 bases). CDR3 length: 16 amino acids. The V end lost 6 bases, the J end lost 2 bases, and 17 bases lay between the germline ends. The germline V gene encodes CDR1 SNHLY and CDR2 FYNNEI. Here the CDR3 DNA reads TGTGCCAGCAGACCGGACACCTTAGGAGGCAATCAGCCCCAGCATTTT. As protein: CASRPDTLGGNQPQHF. Full variable domain (missing parts from reference TRBV2 and TRBJ1-5): EPEVTQTPSHQVTQMGQEVILRCVPISNHLYFYWYRQILGQKVEFLVSFYNNEISEKSEIFDDQFSVERPDGSNFTLKIRSTKLEDSAMYFCASRPDTLGGNQPQHFGDGTRLSIL.